The clone carrying this TCR beta chain was counted once. The CDR3 is 15 amino acids. The germline V gene has CDR1 LNHDA and CDR2 SQIVND (reference sequence). V lost 3 bases and J 4 bases, leaving 12 bases between the germline ends. These data originate in a study of T cell changes during pregnancy in multiple sclerosis. Using immunoSEQ multiplex PCR, the repertoire was profiled, and TCRdb retains in-frame clones only, with some absent. The data show some 13,000 clones, about 88% seen once. The chain couples TRBV19 to TRBJ1-4; D gene ambiguous. This receptor was obtained from a female donor in good health, enrolled as a control in a pregnancy study. Sequenced material: CD8+ T cells from peripheral blood mononuclear cells, taken in the second trimester of pregnancy. The CDR3 reads CASSMVGVGNEKLFF. The DNA of the CDR3 is TGTGCCAGTAGTATGGTCGGGGTTGGTAATGAAAAACTGTTTTTT.